This is a list of T cell receptor beta chains from one sample in a study of T cell repertoires in cytomegalovirus infection. Via MiXCR, TCRdb re-called the reads, giving one row per CDR3 protein. The sample holds fewer than 250,000 distinct CDR3 sequences; 20% to 25% are singletons and the top ten take about 18%. Sequenced material: CD8+ T cells from PBMCs. The receptors here all came from a human donor in good health (CMV status not recorded). Some clones in this sample may be carry-over from other donors' samples. Both conserved end residues are part of each CDR3. Fields, in order: J gene, clone size, V gene, CDR3 protein. The size entry is marked missing in some rows and otherwise reads once, few, many or a size class.

TRBJ2-1 | . | TRBV28 | CASSLRGNEFTNEQFF
TRBJ1-5 | many | TRBV7-9 | CASSLGGQGTQPQHF
TRBJ2-1 | once | TRBV29-1 | CSVLPGLRNEQFF
TRBJ2-6 | . | TRBV7-6 | CASTSWDGTVSGANVLTF
TRBJ1-5 | many | TRBV12-3/TRBV12-4 | CASSTAGDGEGQPQHF
TRBJ2-7 | . | TRBV7-9 | CASSDRHSYEQYF
TRBJ2-2 | . | TRBV4-1 | CASSPLGGTGELFF
TRBJ1-5 | . | TRBV4-1 | CASSQGTGWGNQPQHF
TRBJ2-1 | many | TRBV7-9 | CASSAGLYNEQFF
TRBJ1-4 | few | TRBV15 | CATSRDWASTNEKLFF
TRBJ1-4 | once | TRBV7-9 | CASSRGQLEKLFF
TRBJ2-7 | many | TRBV28 | CASSPSGGTDEQYF
TRBJ2-7 | many | TRBV27 | CASADGQSYEQYF
TRBJ2-7 | . | TRBV7-9 | CASSLGTGFGDEQYF
TRBJ2-7 | few | TRBV7-8 | CASTTGAGGEKGYEQYF
TRBJ1-1 | few | TRBV4-1 | CASSQGRAASIVFEAFF
TRBJ1-1 | many | TRBV7-9 | CASRTEGLNTEAFF
TRBJ2-7 | many | TRBV12-3/TRBV12-4 | CASSLAQGEAYEQYF
TRBJ2-7 | . | TRBV19 | CASSPRGEIYEQYF
TRBJ1-5 | . | TRBV15 | CATSTRLGKRSNQPQHF
TRBJ1-1 | many | TRBV7-9 | CASSLVAGHTEAFF
TRBJ2-3 | few | TRBV6-5 | CASSYSLRTTDTQYF
TRBJ1-4 | many | TRBV6-5 | CASSYSSLFNEKLFF
TRBJ1-2 | . | TRBV5-4 | CASSSWDRVYGYTF
TRBJ2-7 | few | TRBV19 | CATGLLGTDEQYF
TRBJ1-3 | . | TRBV12-3/TRBV12-4 | CASSLQGPGNTIYF
TRBJ2-1 | few | TRBV6-2/TRBV6-3 | CATNLPPNEQFF
TRBJ2-7 | few | TRBV9 | CASSPEEGINEQYF
TRBJ1-2 | . | TRBV5-4 | CASSLAGGGHGYTF
TRBJ2-5 | . | TRBV5-6 | CASSFGGGAGETQYF
TRBJ2-7 | many | TRBV7-6 | CASSDDLQGNNEQYF
TRBJ1-1 | few | TRBV28 | CASTDSRGRNTEAFF
TRBJ2-1 | few | TRBV28 | CASSSRGRGEQFF
TRBJ2-1 | many | TRBV7-2 | CASSAFPTDSGTLYNEQFF
TRBJ2-2 | once | TRBV29-1 | CSVDGGTGELFF
TRBJ1-2 | many | TRBV7-2 | CASSYHGPNTGGRNYGYTF
TRBJ1-2 | . | TRBV19 | CATQTGMDGYTF
TRBJ1-6 | many | TRBV20-1 | CSALSRDRDWFYNSPLHF
TRBJ2-1 | few | TRBV12-3/TRBV12-4 | CASTPERRNEQFF
TRBJ2-7 | . | TRBV28 | CASFTGARLTTEQYF
TRBJ1-2 | few | TRBV13 | CASSSQDRGVGYTF
TRBJ1-5 | many | TRBV7-2 | CASSPLPGQPQHF
TRBJ1-4 | many | TRBV10-3 | CAISDSRASNEKLFF
TRBJ2-2 | many | TRBV7-8 | CATPRLAGPLGANTGELFF
TRBJ2-5 | few | TRBV15 | CATSRGQQETQYF
TRBJ1-1 | few | TRBV7-3 | CASSFTGYNTEAFF